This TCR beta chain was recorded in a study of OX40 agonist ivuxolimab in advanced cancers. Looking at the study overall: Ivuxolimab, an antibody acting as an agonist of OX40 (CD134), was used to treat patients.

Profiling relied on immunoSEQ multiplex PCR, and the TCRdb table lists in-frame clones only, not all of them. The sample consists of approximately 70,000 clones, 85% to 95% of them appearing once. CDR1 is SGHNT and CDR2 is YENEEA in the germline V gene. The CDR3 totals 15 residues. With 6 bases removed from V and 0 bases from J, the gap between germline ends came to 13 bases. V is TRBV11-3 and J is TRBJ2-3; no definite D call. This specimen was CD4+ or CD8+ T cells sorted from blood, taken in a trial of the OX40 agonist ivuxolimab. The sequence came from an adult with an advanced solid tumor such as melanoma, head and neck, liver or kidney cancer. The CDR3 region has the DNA TGTGCCAGCAGTTTAAGAACGGCGAGCACAGATACGCAGTATTTT. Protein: CASSLRTASTDTQYF.